Sequencing of this T cell receptor (beta chain) was carried out in a study of blood T cell repertoires in COVID-19. At the level of the study: PBMCs, B-cell-depleted T cells, or T cells provided the cDNA or gDNA that made up the material.

In the original analysis: Scientists estimated how many nucleated cells there were by amplifying reference gene primers. The protocol was immunoSEQ multiplex PCR, while the TCRdb copy is restricted to in-frame clones and leaves out a portion. V and J calls plus clone size are reproduced from that table; the DNA served to infer D and trimming. The sample consists of over 100,000 clones, around 90% of them appearing once. The CDR3 is 12 amino acids. The V gene end was trimmed by 8 bases and the J gene end by 5 bases; junction bases not matched to a gene: 5. Germline V gene lookup returns CDR1 KGHSH and CDR2 LQKENI.

J is TRBJ1-2 and V is TRBV18; 7 positions agree with TRBD1. The sequence was obtained from a woman aged 50 to 60 with COVID-19, enrolled during active disease. Sequencing was done on a sample of peripheral blood. DNA of the CDR3: TGTGCCAGCCATGGACAGGTTTATGGCTACACCTTC. Its protein is CASHGQVYGYTF.